Each of the 25 T cell receptor beta chains below was sequenced from the same sample in a study of Graves' ophthalmopathy and Graves' hyperthyroidism. Beta-chain TCR CDR3 regions were amplified from RNA transcripts. HTBI-primed RT-PCR formed the first round, and a multiplex PCR formed the second. Via MiXCR, TCRdb re-called the multiplex PCR reads, giving one row per CDR3 protein. Of almost 400,000 distinct CDR3 sequences in the sample, around 16% were seen once. Sample: peripheral blood. These receptors were obtained from a woman aged 18-29 years with Graves' ophthalmopathy.

The gene calls are TRBV7-3 and TRBJ2-7, with D tentatively TRBD2 (6 bases). The V end was cut by 4 bases, the J end by 6 bases, with 13 bases between. CDR1 SGHTA and CDR2 FQGTGA come from the germline V gene. The CDR3 sequence is 13 residues long. CDR3 DNA sequence: TGTGCCAGCAGCTCGTCTGGGGAGGCCGAGCAGTACTTC. The encoded protein is CASSSSGEAEQYF.

The rearrangement uses TRBV12-3 or TRBV12-4 and TRBJ2-2; TRBD2 matches at 8 bases. The CDR3 is 15 residues long. Trimming took 6 bases from V and 1 from J; bases not matched to a gene: 4. CDR3 coding DNA: TGTGCCAGCAGCTCACTAGCGGAGAACACCGGGGAGCTGTTTTTT. It encodes CASSSLAENTGELFF.

A word on this clonotype: An end of the junction differs from the germline gene, which may be a read error. The V and J genes are TRBV14 and TRBJ1-1; TRBD1 might be the D (5 bases). This CDR3 is 18 amino acids long. Germline V gives CDR1 SGHDN, CDR2 FVKESK. The CDR3 loop reads CASSQELAGGGWSTEALF. Here the CDR3 DNA reads TGTGCCAGCAGCCAAGAACTCGCTGGGGGGGGGTGGAGCACTGAAGCTCTCTTT.

This clonotype appeared many times. The chain combines TRBV5-1 with TRBJ2-7; D possibly corresponds to TRBD2 (5 bases). The length of the CDR3 is 14 residues. V lost 4 bases to trimming and J lost 0 bases, with 11 bases between them. Germline V gene data show CDR1 as SGHRS and CDR2 as YFSETQ. The CDR3 nucleotides read TGCGCCAGCAGCATCGGACTGTCCTCCTACGAGCAGTACTTC. Amino acids: CASSIGLSSYEQYF. Complete variable domain (other parts from reference TRBV5-1 and TRBJ2-7): KAGVTQTPRYLIKTRGQQVTLSCSPISGHRSVSWYQQTPGQGLQFLFEYFSETQRNKGNFPGRFSGRQFSNSRSEMNVSTLELGDSALYLCASSIGLSSYEQYFGPGTRLTVT.

This clonotype was picked up many times. The CDR3: CASTESLAGAGELFF. In DNA form, the CDR3 reads TGTGCCAGCACCGAATCACTAGCGGGAGCCGGGGAGCTGTTTTTT. This chain links TRBV7-2 with TRBJ2-2; TRBD2 agrees at 11 bases. CDR3 length equals 15 residues. Germline trimming cut 7 bases from V and 6 bases from J; bases unmatched to any gene: 7. From germline, CDR1 is SGHTA and CDR2 FQGNSA.

This clonotype was seen repeatedly, ten times or more. The chain links TRBV28 to TRBJ2-4, with D perhaps TRBD1 (6 bases). The CDR3 runs to 14 residues. The V end was cut by 4 bases, the J end by 1 base, with 8 bases between. Germline loops: CDR1 MDHEN, CDR2 SYDVKM. DNA of the CDR3: TGTGCCAGCAGTTGGCAGGGGGCCAAAAACATTCAGTACTTC. Its protein product is CASSWQGAKNIQYF.

The J gene is TRBJ2-5, the V gene TRBV11-2; the match to TRBD2 covers 11 bases. Germline-derived CDR1 and CDR2 are SGHAT and FQNNGV. J gave up 2 bases and V 6 bases, and 11 bases lay outside the gene matches. This CDR3 has 17 residues. The CDR3 nucleotides are TGTGCCAGCAGTCAGATAGCGGGAGGGATGATTCAAGAGACCCAGTACTTC. Protein product: CASSQIAGGMIQETQYF.

This clonotype was seen ten or more times. Here the CDR3 reads CASRGGSNQPQHF. The CDR3 nucleotides read TGTGCCAGCCGGGGAGGCAGCAATCAGCCCCAGCATTTT. The chain uses TRBV28 and TRBJ1-5; D remains unclear. The CDR3 contains 13 residues. V shed 8 bases and J shed 1 base, with 9 bases lying between them. CDR1 and CDR2 from the germline V gene are MDHEN and SYDVKM.

The table lists this clonotype with many counts. This chain links TRBV6-1 with TRBJ2-7; D is unclear. This CDR3 is 16 amino acids long. V lost 7 bases, J lost 3 bases, and 22 bases lay in between. Germline V CDR1 and CDR2: MNHNS, SASEGT. CDR3 nucleotides: TGTGCCAGCACCTCCCCCCGGACGGCTAGTCACTACGAGCAGTACTTC. Its protein product is CASTSPRTASHYEQYF.

This clonotype was seen at least ten times. The chain carries TRBV18 and TRBJ1-1; D is unclear. There are 13 residues in the CDR3. Germline V gives CDR1 KGHSH, CDR2 LQKENI. V shed 4 bases and J shed 3 bases, with 9 bases lying between them. CDR3: CASSLGQDTEAFF. In nucleotides, the CDR3 is TGTGCCAGCTCACTCGGGCAGGACACTGAAGCTTTCTTT. Supplemented by reference TRBV18 and TRBJ1-1, the full variable domain reads NAGVMQNPRHLVRRRGQEARLRCSPMKGHSHVYWYRQLPEEGLKFMVYLQKENIIDESGMPKERFSAEFPKEGPSILRIQQVVRGDSAAYFCASSLGQDTEAFFGQGTRLTVV.

Only a few counts were recorded for this clonotype. A much larger clone lies one base from this, so it may be a read error. The V call is TRBV30, the J call TRBJ1-1; 9 bases fit TRBD1. The germline gives CDR1 GTSNPN, CDR2 SVGIG (reference sequence). The CDR3 spans 14 residues. DNA for the CDR3: TGTGACTCGGGGAATGGCGGGACAGGGCAATTGACTTTCTTT. This translates into CDSGNGGTGQLTFF.

This clonotype was recorded at least ten times. This sequence joins TRBV7-2 and TRBJ2-4, with 11 bases fitting TRBD2. This CDR3 has 16 residues. V gave up 2 bases and J gave up 4 bases; unmatched junction bases: 4. Germline CDR1 and CDR2: SGHTA and FQGNSA. The CDR3 loop is CASSLIAGGPKNIQYF. DNA of the CDR3: TGTGCCAGCAGCTTAATAGCGGGAGGGCCTAAAAACATTCAGTACTTC.

V usage is TRBV6-1 and J usage is TRBJ1-2; D ambiguous. Germline V lookup: CDR1 MNHNS, CDR2 SASEGT. CDR3 size: 13 residues. V lost 6 bases to trimming and J lost 4 bases, with 12 bases between them. In DNA, the CDR3 is TGTGCCAGCAGCCGTGACCCTACCTATGGCTACACCTTC. Translating gives CASSRDPTYGYTF.

This rearrangement joins TRBV14 to TRBJ2-2, with 11 bases lining up with TRBD2. The CDR3 length is 17 residues. Trimming took 2 bases from V and 0 from J; bases not matched to a gene: 2. Germline V CDR1 and CDR2: SGHDN, FVKESK. The CDR3 coding sequence is TGTGCCAGCAGCCAACTAGCGGGAGGACCGAACACCGGGGAGCTGTTTTTT. Amino acid sequence: CASSQLAGGPNTGELFF.

A few counts support this clonotype. V and J are TRBV6-1 and TRBJ1-5, with 10 positions matching TRBD1. The germline CDR1 and CDR2 sequences are MNHNS and SASEGT. V shed 7 bases, J shed 7 bases, and the junction held 10 bases outside the gene matches. There are 15 residues in the CDR3. The CDR3, as DNA: TGTGCCAGCAAAAGGGACAGGGGACCGAAACAGCCCCAGCATTTT. It translates to CASKRDRGPKQPQHF.

This clonotype was detected many times. J is TRBJ1-5 and V is TRBV6-1, with D uncertain. The CDR3 length is 13 residues. Deletions cut 8 bases from V and 7 bases from J, with 15 bases between. The germline CDR1 and CDR2 sequences are MNHNS and SASEGT. In DNA form, the CDR3 reads TGTGCCAGCTTAGGAGGTGGGATACAGCCCCAGCATTTT. It specifies CASLGGGIQPQHF.

In its sample, this clonotype was seen many times. The chain recombines TRBV12-3 or TRBV12-4 with TRBJ2-2; 9 nucleotides match TRBD1. V lost 4 bases, J lost 6 bases, and 6 bases stayed unmatched. The CDR3 is made up of 15 amino acids. The CDR3 DNA reads TGTGCCAGCAGTTACGGGACAGGGAATTCCGGGGAGCTGTTTTTT. Translated: CASSYGTGNSGELFF.

The chain recombines TRBV12-3 or TRBV12-4 with TRBJ1-6; the D gene is possibly TRBD1 (5 bases). With 3 bases removed from V and 3 bases from J, the gap between germline ends came to 9 bases. The CDR3 consists of 15 residues. CDR3 sequence: CASSLTGDYNSPLHF. The CDR3 DNA follows: TGTGCCAGCAGTTTGACGGGGGACTATAATTCACCCCTCCACTTT.

In its sample, this clonotype was seen many times. J is TRBJ2-5 and V is TRBV7-2; no firm D call. This CDR3 has 13 residues. Germline values: CDR1 SGHTA, CDR2 FQGNSA. Trimming took 7 bases from V and 2 from J, leaving 11 bases between them. DNA for the CDR3: TGTGCCAGCACCACGGAGATACAAGAGACCCAGTACTTC. Its protein product is CASTTEIQETQYF.

The V gene is TRBV6-2 or TRBV6-3, the J gene TRBJ2-2; TRBD2 matches 10 bases. V was clipped by 5 bases and J by 0 bases; unmatched bases: 12. Germline V gene sequence: CDR1 MNHEY, CDR2 SVGEGT. The CDR3 totals 19 residues. The CDR3 DNA reads as TGTGCCAGCAGTCGGGCAACTAGCGGGACCCACGCGAACACCGGGGAGCTGTTTTTT. Protein: CASSRATSGTHANTGELFF.

This clonotype was seen repeatedly, ten times or more. J is TRBJ2-5 and V is TRBV9; a possible D gene is TRBD1 (5 bases). Trimming shortened V by 2 bases and J by 5 bases, and 13 bases separated the two germline ends. This CDR3 region has 14 residues. Looked up from germline, CDR1 is SGDLS and CDR2 is YYNGEE. The CDR3 DNA follows: TGTGCCAGCAGCGTTTTCAGGGAATCGGAGACCCAGTACTTC. This gives the protein CASSVFRESETQYF.

The table lists this clonotype with many counts. This chain uses TRBV7-2 with TRBJ1-1, with D possibly TRBD1 on 6 matching bases. Deletions cut 7 bases from V and 0 bases from J, with 12 bases between. The CDR3 is made up of 14 amino acids. Germline assignment: CDR1 SGHTA and CDR2 FQGNSA. The CDR3 DNA sequence: TGTGCCAGCACCCTAGGGGGGATGAACACTGAAGCTTTCTTT. The encoded protein is CASTLGGMNTEAFF.

The CDR3, as DNA: TGTGCCTGGAGACCTGGGGCCAACGTCCTGACTTTC. It translates to CAWRPGANVLTF. The gene calls are TRBV30 and TRBJ2-6, with D hard to call. This CDR3 contains 12 residues. V lost 3 bases to trimming and J lost 2 bases, with 2 bases between them. CDR1 and CDR2 from the germline V gene are GTSNPN and SVGIG (reference sequence).

In its sample, this clonotype was seen many times. The J gene is TRBJ2-6, the V gene TRBV27; no firm D call. Trimming removed 7 bases from V and 0 bases from J, with 4 bases in between. The CDR3 length is 13 residues. The germline V gene encodes CDR1 MNHEY and CDR2 SMNVEV (reference sequence). This CDR3 is CASTISGANVLTF. The CDR3, as DNA: TGTGCCAGCACCATCTCTGGGGCCAACGTCCTGACTTTC.

In its sample, this clonotype was seen many times. The chain recombines TRBV15 with TRBJ1-5; TRBD1 might be the D (5 bases). Germline lookup yields CDR1 LNHNV and CDR2 YYDKDF (reference sequence). The CDR3 has 16 amino acids. The V and J ends lost 6 bases and 0 bases respectively, with 15 bases between them. CDR3 loop: CATSIKDSYSNQPQHF. The DNA of the CDR3 is TGTGCCACCAGTATCAAAGACAGTTATAGCAATCAGCCCCAGCATTTT.